These 11 T cell receptor beta chains came from one sample sequenced in a study of cytotoxic CD8 clonotypes in ibrutinib-treated CLL. The protocol was immunoSEQ multiplex PCR, while the TCRdb copy is restricted to in-frame clones and leaves out a portion. Of a few hundred thousand clones in the sample, roughly 85% were seen once. Sequencing was performed on PBMCs, taken before ibrutinib treatment. These receptors originate from a human donor with chronic lymphocytic leukemia.

The chain combines TRBV9 with TRBJ2-5; D assignment may be TRBD1 or TRBD2 (6 bases each). The germline V gene encodes CDR1 SGDLS and CDR2 YYNGEE. The CDR3 is 16 amino acids. The V gene lost 1 base and the J gene lost 3 bases, with 16 bases spanning the gap. For the CDR3, the DNA is TGTGCCAGCAGCGTATCCTTAGGGGGACTTGAAGAGACCCAGTACTTC. Its translation: CASSVSLGGLEETQYF. Looking up the rest from reference TRBV9 and TRBJ2-5 gives the full variable domain: DSGVTQTPKHLITATGQRVTLRCSPRSGDLSVYWYQQSLDQGLQFLIQYYNGEERAKGNILERFSAQQFPDLHSELNLSSLELGDSALYFCASSVSLGGLEETQYFGPGTRLLVL.

This clone was counted once. The rearrangement links TRBV5-1 to TRBJ1-4; 7 bases map to TRBD1. Germline V lookup: CDR1 SGHRS, CDR2 YFSETQ. The CDR3 extends over 15 amino acids. Trimming took 5 bases from V and 5 from J; bases not matched to a gene: 9. The CDR3 nucleotides are TGCGCCAGCAGTCGGGCGACAGGGAAGAATGAAAAACTGTTTTTT. Translated, it gives CASSRATGKNEKLFF.

The gene calls are TRBV15 and TRBJ2-7, with a tentative D call TRBD2 (7 bases). The V end lost 5 bases, the J end lost 2 bases, and 16 bases lay between the germline ends. Germline-derived CDR1 and CDR2 are LNHNV and YYDKDF (reference sequence). This CDR3 is 15 amino acids long. CDR3 sequence reads: CATSPKGGRAYEQYF. CDR3 bases: TGTGCCACCAGCCCCAAGGGGGGGCGGGCCTACGAGCAGTACTTC.

The chain combines TRBV11-2 with TRBJ2-1; the D gene is possibly TRBD2 (5 bases). Germline loops: CDR1 SGHAT, CDR2 FQNNGV. The CDR3 has 14 amino acids. Trimming left V 5 bases short and J 5 bases short, with 13 bases between. The DNA of the CDR3 is TGTGCCAGCAGCCCCCGGACGGGAAACAATGAGCAGTTCTTC. The encoded protein is CASSPRTGNNEQFF. Together with reference TRBV11-2 and TRBJ2-1, the CDR3 gives the full variable domain: EAGVAQSPRYKIIEKRQSVAFWCNPISGHATLYWYQQILGQGPKLLIQFQNNGVVDDSQLPKDRFSAERLKGVDSTLKIQPAKLEDSAVYLCASSPRTGNNEQFFGPGTRLTVL.

CDR3 bases: TGTGCCTGGATAGCGACCTTTAGCACAGATACGCAGTATTTT. It encodes CAWIATFSTDTQYF. The rearrangement links TRBV30 to TRBJ2-3; D perhaps matches TRBD2 (5 bases). Per germline, CDR1 GTSNPN and CDR2 SVGIG (reference sequence). With 4 bases removed from V and 0 bases from J, the gap between germline ends came to 11 bases. The CDR3 extends over 14 amino acids.

The CDR3 nucleotides read TGTGCCAGCAGCAGACAGGGTCATGAGCAGTTCTTC. Translated, it gives CASSRQGHEQFF. The gene calls are TRBV5-8 and TRBJ2-1; 7 positions agree with TRBD1. The germline V gene has CDR1 SGHTS and CDR2 YDEGEE. The length of the CDR3 is 12 residues. V gave up 4 bases and J gave up 8 bases; unmatched junction bases: 3.

This clone was seen just once. The chain employs TRBV9 and TRBJ2-5, with D possibly TRBD1 on 5 matching bases. The CDR3 is made up of 16 amino acids. The germline V and J ends were trimmed by 4 bases and 4 bases, with 20 bases remaining between them. Germline CDR1 reads SGDLS; CDR2 reads YYNGEE. DNA for the CDR3: TGTGCCAGCAGCCCCTGGGCCAGGGCTAGGAGAGAGACCCAGTACTTC. It codes for CASSPWARARRETQYF. The full variable domain, with the rest looked up from reference TRBV9 and TRBJ2-5, is DSGVTQTPKHLITATGQRVTLRCSPRSGDLSVYWYQQSLDQGLQFLIQYYNGEERAKGNILERFSAQQFPDLHSELNLSSLELGDSALYFCASSPWARARRETQYFGPGTRLLVL.

This clone was observed once. The rearrangement uses TRBV7-2 and TRBJ2-3; 7 nucleotides match TRBD2. Unmatched junction bases numbered 12, after V lost 2 bases and J lost 1 base. Germline loops: CDR1 SGHTA, CDR2 FQGNSA. This CDR3 region has 18 residues. CDR3 nucleotide sequence: TGTGCCAGCAGCTTAACTAGCGCCGAGGGCCCTGGCACAGATACGCAGTATTTT. As protein: CASSLTSAEGPGTDTQYF. Based on the CDR3 plus reference TRBV7-2 and TRBJ2-3, the full variable domain is GAGVSQSPSNKVTEKGKDVELRCDPISGHTALYWYRQSLGQGLEFLIYFQGNSAPDKSGLPSDRFSAERTGGSVSTLTIQRTQQEDSAVYLCASSLTSAEGPGTDTQYFGPGTRLTVL.

The rearrangement uses TRBV2 and TRBJ2-1; the D is unclear. The germline V gene has CDR1 SNHLY and CDR2 FYNNEI. Trimming pared 2 bases from V and 2 bases from J, leaving 10 bases between. CDR3 length equals 15 residues. The CDR3 loop reads CASSELPTPYNEQFF. CDR3 DNA: TGTGCCAGCAGTGAACTACCCACCCCCTACAATGAGCAGTTCTTC.

The genes are TRBV14 and TRBJ1-1; D remains unclear. Germline CDR1 SGHDN, CDR2 FVKESK. V was clipped by 0 bases and J by 5 bases, with 10 bases between them. The CDR3 spans 14 residues. In DNA form, the CDR3 reads TGTGCCAGCAGCCAAGACCACAGAGGGACTGAAGCTTTCTTT. This gives the protein CASSQDHRGTEAFF.

The chain joins TRBV7-2 to TRBJ2-3; TRBD2 is a possible D gene (6 bases). V shed 1 base and J shed 3 bases, with 14 bases lying between them. Germline V lookup: CDR1 SGHTA, CDR2 FQGNSA. The CDR3 covers 16 residues. The CDR3 DNA reads as TGTGCCAGCAGCTTAGAGTCGGCGGGGTGGACAGATACGCAGTATTTT. The encoded protein is CASSLESAGWTDTQYF.